The TCR beta chain under discussion was sequenced for a study of identical twins. With respect to this clonotype: What it binds is not known. A single base separates this from a much larger clone, so it may be a read error.

V lost 3 bases and J 8 bases, leaving 16 bases between the germline ends. The CDR3 has 14 residues. Template switching supplied a universal primer site; unique molecular identifiers were carried on the cDNA. TCRdb recomputed calls from the 5' RACE reads with MiXCR, one row per CDR3 protein. The table lists 640,000 or so distinct CDR3 sequences, over 5% of them singletons. Points from the study as a whole: Cord blood's abundant beta clonotypes had fewer insertions, unlike memory repertoires.

Every donor was a healthy Caucasian. The receptor was isolated from a man in his late teens or twenties in good health. Source material: naive T cells sorted from blood. The chain recombines TRBV12-3 or TRBV12-4 with TRBJ1-2; possibly TRBD1 for D (6 bases). The DNA for the CDR3 is TGTGCCAGCAGTTTTAACAGGGCGTCGAGAGGCTACACCTTC. Residues: CASSFNRASRGYTF.